Sequencing of this T cell receptor beta chain was carried out in a study of shared clonotypes between healthy human individuals. The CDR3 is 15 amino acids. The V and J ends lost 1 base and 4 bases respectively, with 14 bases between them. The germline gives CDR1 MNHEY, CDR2 SMNVEV (reference sequence). CD45RO-negative CD8 cells positively selected for CCR7 made up the naive population, which excluded terminally differentiated effector memory CD45RA+ cells. Method: immunoSEQ multiplex PCR; TCRdb's copy keeps in-frame clones and lacks some. The sample carries about 2.1 million clones, about 94% recorded once.

The receptor comes from a man younger than 30 in good health. Some clones in this sample may be carry-over from other donors' samples. V gene TRBV27 combines with J gene TRBJ2-7, with no clear D. Sequenced sample: naive CD8+ T cells from PBMCs. The CDR3 spells CASSLYPRQGYEQYF. The CDR3 nucleotides are TGTGCCAGCAGTTTATACCCTAGACAAGGGTACGAGCAGTACTTC.